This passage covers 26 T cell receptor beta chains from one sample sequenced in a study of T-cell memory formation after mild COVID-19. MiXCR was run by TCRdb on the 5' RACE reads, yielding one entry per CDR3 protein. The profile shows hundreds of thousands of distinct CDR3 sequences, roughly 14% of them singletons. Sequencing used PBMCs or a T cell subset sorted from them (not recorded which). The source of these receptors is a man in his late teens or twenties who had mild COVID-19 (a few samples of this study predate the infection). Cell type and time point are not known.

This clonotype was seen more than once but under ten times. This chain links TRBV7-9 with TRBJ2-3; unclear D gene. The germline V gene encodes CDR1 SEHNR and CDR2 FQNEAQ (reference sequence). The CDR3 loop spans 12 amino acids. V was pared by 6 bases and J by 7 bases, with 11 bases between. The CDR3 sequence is CASSSKGNTQYF. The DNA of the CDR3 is TGTGCCAGCAGTTCGAAGGGAAATACGCAGTATTTT.

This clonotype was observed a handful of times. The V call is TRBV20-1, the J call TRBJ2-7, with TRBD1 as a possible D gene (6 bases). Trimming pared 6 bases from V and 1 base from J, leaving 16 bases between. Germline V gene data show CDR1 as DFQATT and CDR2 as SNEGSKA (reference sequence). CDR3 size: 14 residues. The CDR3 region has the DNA TGCAGTGCCGTTATCGGGACACTTTCCTACGAGCAGTACGTC. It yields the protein CSAVIGTLSYEQYV.

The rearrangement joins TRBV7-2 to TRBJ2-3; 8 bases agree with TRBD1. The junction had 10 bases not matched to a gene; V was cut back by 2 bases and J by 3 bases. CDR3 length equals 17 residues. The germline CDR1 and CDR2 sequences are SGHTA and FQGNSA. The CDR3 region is CASSLPTAGGGTDTQYF. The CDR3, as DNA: TGTGCCAGCAGCTTACCCACGGCAGGGGGCGGGACAGATACGCAGTATTTT.

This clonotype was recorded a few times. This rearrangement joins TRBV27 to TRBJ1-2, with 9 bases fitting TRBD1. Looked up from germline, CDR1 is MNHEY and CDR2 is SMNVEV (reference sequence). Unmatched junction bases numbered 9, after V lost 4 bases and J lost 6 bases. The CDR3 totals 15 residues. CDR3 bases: TGTGCCAGCAGTTCCCCGGGACAGGGAACGGATGGCTACACCTTC. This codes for CASSSPGQGTDGYTF.

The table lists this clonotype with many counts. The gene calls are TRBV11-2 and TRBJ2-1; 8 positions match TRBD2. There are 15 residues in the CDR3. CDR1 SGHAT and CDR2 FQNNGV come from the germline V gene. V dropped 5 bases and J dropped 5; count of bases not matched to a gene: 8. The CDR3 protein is CASSPGGGRDNEQFF. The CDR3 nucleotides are TGTGCCAGCAGCCCCGGGGGGGGCAGGGACAATGAGCAGTTCTTC.

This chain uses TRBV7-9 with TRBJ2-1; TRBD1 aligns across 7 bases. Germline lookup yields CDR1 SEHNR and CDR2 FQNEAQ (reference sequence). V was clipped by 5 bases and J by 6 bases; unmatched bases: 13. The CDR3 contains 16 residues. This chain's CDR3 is CASSPMPQGEINEQFF. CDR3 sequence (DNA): TGTGCCAGCAGCCCTATGCCCCAGGGGGAGATCAATGAGCAGTTCTTC.

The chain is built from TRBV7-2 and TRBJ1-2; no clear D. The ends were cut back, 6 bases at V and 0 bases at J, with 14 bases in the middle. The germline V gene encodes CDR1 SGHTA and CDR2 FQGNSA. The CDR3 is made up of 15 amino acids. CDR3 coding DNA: TGTGCCAGCAGTCTCCGGGCCGGAGCTAACTATGGCTACACCTTC. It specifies CASSLRAGANYGYTF.

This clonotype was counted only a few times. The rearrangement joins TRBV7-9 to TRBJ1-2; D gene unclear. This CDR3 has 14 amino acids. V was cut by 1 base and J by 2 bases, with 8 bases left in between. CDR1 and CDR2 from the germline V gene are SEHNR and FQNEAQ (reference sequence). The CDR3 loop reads CASSLVETNYGYTF. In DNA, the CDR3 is TGTGCCAGCAGCTTAGTAGAGACCAACTATGGCTACACCTTC.

In DNA form, the CDR3 reads TGTGCCAGCGGAGAAGACGGCCTTTCTGCCCTCCACTTT. Protein product: CASGEDGLSALHF. The chain has TRBV6-5 and TRBJ1-6; no clear D gene. Germline V gives CDR1 MNHEY, CDR2 SVGAGI. The CDR3 covers 13 residues. The ends were cut back, 8 bases at V and 14 bases at J, with 19 bases in the middle.

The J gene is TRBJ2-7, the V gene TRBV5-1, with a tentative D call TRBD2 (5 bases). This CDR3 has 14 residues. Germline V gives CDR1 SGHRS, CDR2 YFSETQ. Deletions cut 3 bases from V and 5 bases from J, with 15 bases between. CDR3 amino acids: CASSSPSLTNEQYV. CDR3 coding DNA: TGCGCCAGCAGCTCCCCATCACTGACTAACGAGCAGTACGTC.

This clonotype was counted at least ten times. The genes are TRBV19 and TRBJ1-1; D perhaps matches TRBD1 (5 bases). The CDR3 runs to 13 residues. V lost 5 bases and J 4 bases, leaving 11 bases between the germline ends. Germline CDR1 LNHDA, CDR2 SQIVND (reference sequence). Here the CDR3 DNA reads TGTGCCAGTAGTCCCCAGGGCCCCACTGAAGCTTTCTTT. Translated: CASSPQGPTEAFF.

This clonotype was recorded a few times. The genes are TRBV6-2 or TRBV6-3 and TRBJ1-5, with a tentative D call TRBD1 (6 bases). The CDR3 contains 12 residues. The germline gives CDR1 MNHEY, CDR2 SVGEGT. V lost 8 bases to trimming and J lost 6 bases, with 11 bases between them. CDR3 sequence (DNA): TGTGCCAGCCAAGGGGGGCGTCAGCCCCAGCATTTT. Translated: CASQGGRQPQHF.

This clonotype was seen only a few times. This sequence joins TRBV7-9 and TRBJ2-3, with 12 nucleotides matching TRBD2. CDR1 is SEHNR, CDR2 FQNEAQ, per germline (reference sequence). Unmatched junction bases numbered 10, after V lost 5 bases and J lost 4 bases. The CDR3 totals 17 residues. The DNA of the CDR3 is TGTGCCAGCAGCCCTAGCGGGGGGGGATCCTCCGCAGATACGCAGTATTTT. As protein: CASSPSGGGSSADTQYF. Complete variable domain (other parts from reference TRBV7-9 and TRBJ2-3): DTGVSQNPRHKITKRGQNVTFRCDPISEHNRLYWYRQTLGQGPEFLTYFQNEAQLEKSRLLSDRFSAERPKGSFSTLEIQRTEQGDSAMYLCASSPSGGGSSADTQYFGPGTRLTVL.

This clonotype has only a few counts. CDR3 region: CASSAGQFTGELFF. The CDR3 DNA is TGTGCCAGCAGCGCGGGACAGTTCACCGGGGAGCTGTTTTTT. The V and J genes are TRBV7-9 and TRBJ2-2; D perhaps matches TRBD1 (7 bases). The germline V gene encodes CDR1 SEHNR and CDR2 FQNEAQ (reference sequence). The CDR3 covers 14 residues. V was trimmed by 5 bases and J by 4 bases, leaving 11 bases between them.

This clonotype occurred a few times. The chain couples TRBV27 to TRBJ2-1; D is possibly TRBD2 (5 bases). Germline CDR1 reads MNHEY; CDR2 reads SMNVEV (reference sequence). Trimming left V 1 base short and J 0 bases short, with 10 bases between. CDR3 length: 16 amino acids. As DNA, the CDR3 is TGTGCCAGCAGTTTATTTCGGGGTTACTCCTACAATGAGCAGTTCTTC. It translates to CASSLFRGYSYNEQFF.

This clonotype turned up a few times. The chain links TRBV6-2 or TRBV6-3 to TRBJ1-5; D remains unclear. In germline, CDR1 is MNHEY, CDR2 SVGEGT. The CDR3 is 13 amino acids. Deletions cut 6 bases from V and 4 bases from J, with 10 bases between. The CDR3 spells CASRNWGNQPQHF. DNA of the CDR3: TGTGCCAGCAGGAACTGGGGAAATCAGCCCCAGCATTTT.

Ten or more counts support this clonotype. CDR3 sequence reads: CSAPRTPWDTQYF. The CDR3 DNA follows: TGCAGTGCTCCACGAACCCCATGGGATACGCAGTATTTT. The V call is TRBV20-1, the J call TRBJ2-3, with no clear D. The germline V gene encodes CDR1 DFQATT and CDR2 SNEGSKA (reference sequence). Trimming removed 5 bases from V and 6 bases from J, with 15 bases in between. This CDR3 is built from 13 residues.

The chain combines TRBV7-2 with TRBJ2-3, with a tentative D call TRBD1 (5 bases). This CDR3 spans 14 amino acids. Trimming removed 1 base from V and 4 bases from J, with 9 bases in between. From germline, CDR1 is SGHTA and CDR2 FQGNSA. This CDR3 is CASSLGGAPDTQYF. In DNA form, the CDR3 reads TGTGCCAGCAGCTTAGGTGGGGCCCCAGATACGCAGTATTTT.

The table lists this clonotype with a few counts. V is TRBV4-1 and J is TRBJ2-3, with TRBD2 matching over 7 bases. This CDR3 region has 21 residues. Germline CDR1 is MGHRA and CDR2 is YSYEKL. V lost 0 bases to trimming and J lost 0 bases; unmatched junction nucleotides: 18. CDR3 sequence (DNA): TGCGCCAGCAGCCAAGAGTCTGGGCTAGCGGAGAACTTACCTAGCACAGATACGCAGTATTTT. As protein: CASSQESGLAENLPSTDTQYF.

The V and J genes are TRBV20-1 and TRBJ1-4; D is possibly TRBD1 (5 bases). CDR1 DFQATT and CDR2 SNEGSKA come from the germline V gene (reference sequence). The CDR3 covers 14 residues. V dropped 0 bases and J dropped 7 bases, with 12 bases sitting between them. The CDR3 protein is CSAREGVGVEKLFF. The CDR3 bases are TGCAGTGCTAGAGAGGGGGTAGGAGTTGAAAAACTGTTTTTT.

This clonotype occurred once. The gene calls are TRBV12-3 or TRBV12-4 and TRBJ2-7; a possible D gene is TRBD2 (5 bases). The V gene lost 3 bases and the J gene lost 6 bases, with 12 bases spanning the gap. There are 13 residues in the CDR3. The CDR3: CASSFSRAGEQYF. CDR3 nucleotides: TGTGCCAGCAGTTTTAGCCGGGCGGGCGAGCAGTACTTC.

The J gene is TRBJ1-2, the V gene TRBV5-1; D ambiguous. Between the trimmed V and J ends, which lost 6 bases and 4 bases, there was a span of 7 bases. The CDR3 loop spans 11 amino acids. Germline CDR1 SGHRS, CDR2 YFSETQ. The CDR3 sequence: CASTDGYGYTF. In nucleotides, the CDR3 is TGCGCCAGCACGGACGGCTATGGCTACACCTTC.

In nucleotides, the CDR3 is TGCGCCAGCAGCCCTCGGGCTTACTCTGGAAACACCATATATTTT. Amino acids: CASSPRAYSGNTIYF. The chain is built from TRBV4-1 and TRBJ1-3, with no clear D. The CDR3 consists of 15 residues. Germline values: CDR1 MGHRA, CDR2 YSYEKL. V lost 4 bases to trimming and J lost 0 bases, with 10 bases between them.

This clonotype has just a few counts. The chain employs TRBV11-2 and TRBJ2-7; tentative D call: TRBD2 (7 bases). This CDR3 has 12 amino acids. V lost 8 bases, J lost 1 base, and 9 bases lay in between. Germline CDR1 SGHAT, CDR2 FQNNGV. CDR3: CASGGASYEQYF. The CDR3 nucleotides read TGTGCCAGCGGGGGGGCGTCCTACGAGCAGTACTTC.

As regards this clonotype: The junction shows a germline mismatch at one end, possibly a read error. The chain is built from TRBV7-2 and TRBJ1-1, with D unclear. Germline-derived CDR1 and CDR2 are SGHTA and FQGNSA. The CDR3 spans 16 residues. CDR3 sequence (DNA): TGTGCCAGCAGATTAGCGTTGTCGCGGGGGAACACTGAAGCTTTCTTT. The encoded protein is CASRLALSRGNTEAFF.

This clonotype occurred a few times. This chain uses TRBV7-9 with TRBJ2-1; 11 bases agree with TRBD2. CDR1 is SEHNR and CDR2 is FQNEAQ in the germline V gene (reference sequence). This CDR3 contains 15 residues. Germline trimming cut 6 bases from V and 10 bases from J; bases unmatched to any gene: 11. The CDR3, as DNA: TGTGCCAGCAGTTCCGGGACTAGCGGCCTCATGGAGCAGTTCTTC. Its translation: CASSSGTSGLMEQFF.